The source of this T cell receptor beta chain is a study of blood T cell repertoires in COVID-19. The overall study: From T cells, B-cell-depleted T cells, or PBMCs came the material, which was cDNA or gDNA.

Germline V gives CDR1 SGHNT, CDR2 YYREEE (reference sequence). The CDR3 loop spans 14 amino acids. V was trimmed by 4 bases and J by 4 bases, leaving 14 bases between them. Method: immunoSEQ multiplex PCR; TCRdb's copy keeps in-frame clones and lacks some. The sample lists some 50,000 clones, more than 60% occurring once. The origin of this receptor is a human donor in a cohort sampled during active COVID-19. This chain links TRBV5-4 with TRBJ1-2; D possibly corresponds to TRBD1 (6 bases). Sequencing was done on a sample of peripheral blood. The chain's CDR3 is CASSAYRVGYGYTF. The CDR3 nucleotides are TGTGCCAGCAGCGCGTACAGGGTTGGCTATGGCTACACCTTC.